Below are 19 T cell receptor beta chains sequenced from a single sample in a study of cytomegalovirus exposure and HLA in healthy donors. Both 60 Vbeta primers and 13 Jbeta primers went into the PCR. The table came from immunoSEQ multiplex PCR; TCRdb's copy has only in-frame clones and leaves some out. In the table there are over 200,000 clones, approximately 82% of which are singletons. Input material: PBMCs. The receptors originated from a male donor in good health and CMV-seronegative.

The chain combines TRBV15 with TRBJ2-7, with a tentative D call TRBD1 (5 bases). The CDR3 is made up of 14 amino acids. CDR1 and CDR2 (germline): LNHNV, YYDKDF (reference sequence). The V and J ends lost 6 bases and 6 bases respectively, with 18 bases between them. The DNA of the CDR3 is TGTGCCACCAGTCTCCTCGAGGAAAGGGGCGAGCAGTACTTC. Protein sequence: CATSLLEERGEQYF.

The genes are TRBV19 and TRBJ1-6; D not resolved. The germline V gene has CDR1 LNHDA and CDR2 SQIVND (reference sequence). V was shortened by 6 bases and J by 9 bases, with 18 bases between the two germline ends. CDR3 length: 15 amino acids. The CDR3 DNA follows: TGTGCCAGTAGGCTACGCCGGCAGACTACTTCACCCCTCCACTTT. This encodes CASRLRRQTTSPLHF.

This chain connects TRBV10-2 to TRBJ2-7; 9 positions agree with TRBD2. CDR1 is WSHSY, CDR2 SAAADI, per germline. The CDR3 spans 14 residues. V gave up 5 bases and J gave up 3 bases; unmatched junction bases: 5. The CDR3 spells CASSQGLALYEQYF. In DNA, the CDR3 is TGCGCCAGCAGTCAGGGACTAGCCCTCTACGAGCAGTACTTC.

The V call is TRBV27, the J call TRBJ2-7, with TRBD2 matching 10 bases. Trimming cost V 2 bases and J 2 bases; bases outside gene matches: 3. Looked up from germline, CDR1 is MNHEY and CDR2 is SMNVEV (reference sequence). CDR3 length: 15 residues. As DNA, the CDR3 is TGTGCCAGCAGTTTACTAGCGGGAGCCCCCTACGAGCAGTACTTC. Protein sequence: CASSLLAGAPYEQYF.

This clone has just one count. The chain uses TRBV28 and TRBJ2-7, with D maybe TRBD1 (5 bases). V was shortened by 3 bases and J by 4 bases, with 16 bases between the two germline ends. This CDR3 is 15 amino acids long. Germline V gene sequence: CDR1 MDHEN, CDR2 SYDVKM. DNA of the CDR3: TGTGCCAGCAGTTTCCCAGGGAAAGAAATTTACGAGCAGTACTTC. Amino acid sequence: CASSFPGKEIYEQYF.

The chain couples TRBV4-1 to TRBJ2-3; TRBD1 might be the D (6 bases). This CDR3 spans 14 amino acids. Germline assignment: CDR1 MGHRA and CDR2 YSYEKL. Trimming took 4 bases from V and 2 from J, leaving 10 bases between them. Here the CDR3 DNA reads TGCGCCAGCAGCCCAGGACAGTTCACAGATACGCAGTATTTT. It codes for CASSPGQFTDTQYF.

The chain uses TRBV25-1 and TRBJ2-7, with 11 bases aligning to TRBD2. This CDR3 has 15 amino acids. CDR1 MGHDK and CDR2 SYGVNS come from the germline V gene. Trimming took 2 bases from V and 6 from J; bases not matched to a gene: 6. CDR3 coding DNA: TGTGCCAGCAGTGAAGGGCTAGCGGGAGGAGGCGAGCAGTACTTC. Amino acids: CASSEGLAGGGEQYF.

The V gene is TRBV18, the J gene TRBJ2-1, with a weak D call TRBD2 (6 bases). The V end lost 3 bases, the J end lost 5 bases, and 11 bases lay between the germline ends. The CDR3 loop spans 14 amino acids. Germline V gene sequence: CDR1 KGHSH, CDR2 LQKENI. CDR3 sequence: CASSPLSGDNEQFF. The CDR3 bases are TGTGCCAGCTCACCTTTGTCGGGGGACAATGAGCAGTTCTTC.

The rearrangement joins TRBV4-1 to TRBJ2-5; TRBD1 agrees at 7 bases. With V trimmed by 8 bases and J by 5 bases, 14 bases remained unmatched. The germline gives CDR1 MGHRA, CDR2 YSYEKL. The CDR3 is 15 amino acids. CDR3 region: CASATGNSDVETQYF. CDR3 nucleotides: TGCGCCAGCGCGACAGGGAATTCGGATGTGGAGACCCAGTACTTC.

The chain recombines TRBV19 with TRBJ1-3; 9 nucleotides match TRBD1. J was trimmed by 5 bases and V by 2 bases; bases with no gene match: 7. Germline lookup yields CDR1 LNHDA and CDR2 SQIVND (reference sequence). The CDR3 has 16 amino acids. The CDR3 coding sequence is TGTGCCAGTAGTATAAGGACCGGGACAGGGAGAAACACCATATATTTT. Protein: CASSIRTGTGRNTIYF. Combining the CDR3 with reference TRBV19 and TRBJ1-3 gives the whole variable domain DGGITQSPKYLFRKEGQNVTLSCEQNLNHDAMYWYRQDPGQGLRLIYYSQIVNDFQKGDIAEGYSVSREKKESFPLTVTSAQKNPTAFYLCASSIRTGTGRNTIYFGEGSWLTVV.

This chain links TRBV28 with TRBJ2-7; TRBD2 is a possible D gene (6 bases). V dropped 7 bases and J dropped 9 bases, with 13 bases sitting between them. The CDR3 loop spans 11 amino acids. Germline V gene lookup returns CDR1 MDHEN and CDR2 SYDVKM. Here the CDR3 reads CASTAGLGQYF. CDR3 nucleotide sequence: TGTGCCAGCACGGCGGGACTGGGGCAGTACTTC.

This clone was found a few times. The V gene is TRBV28, the J gene TRBJ2-7, with D perhaps TRBD2 (6 bases). Trimming took 8 bases from V and 4 from J, leaving 12 bases between them. CDR1 and CDR2 (germline): MDHEN, SYDVKM. There are 12 residues in the CDR3. CDR3 nucleotides: TGTGCCAGCGGGGGACTCGGTTACGAGCAGTACTTC. Translated, it gives CASGGLGYEQYF.

Turning to this clone: This sample also contains other DNA sequences that code for the same CDR3. This chain joins TRBV19 and TRBJ2-7, with unresolved D. Germline V lookup: CDR1 LNHDA, CDR2 SQIVND (reference sequence). Deletions cut 0 bases from V and 0 bases from J, with 6 bases between. CDR3 length: 14 amino acids. The chain's CDR3 is CASSIEGSSYEQYF. In DNA form, the CDR3 reads TGTGCCAGTAGTATAGAGGGCAGCTCCTACGAGCAGTACTTC.

This clone was recorded once. The chain links TRBV27 to TRBJ2-6; unclear D gene. Germline CDR1 is MNHEY and CDR2 is SMNVEV (reference sequence). The V end was cut by 5 bases, the J end by 0 bases, with 5 bases between. This CDR3 comprises 14 residues. This CDR3 reads CASSLSSGANVLTF. The CDR3 DNA sequence: TGTGCCAGCAGTCTGAGCTCTGGGGCCAACGTCCTGACTTTC. The full variable domain, with the rest looked up from reference TRBV27 and TRBJ2-6, is EAQVTQNPRYLITVTGKKLTVTCSQNMNHEYMSWYRQDPGLGLRQIYYSMNVEVTDKGDVPEGYKVSRKEKRNFPLILESPSPNQTSLYFCASSLSSGANVLTFGAGSRLTVL.

The chain employs TRBV6-6 and TRBJ2-7, with D perhaps matching TRBD2 (5 bases). The V end was cut by 6 bases, the J end by 2 bases, with 20 bases between. Per the germline V gene, CDR1 is MNHNY and CDR2 is SVGAGI (reference sequence). The CDR3 sequence is 16 residues long. This chain's CDR3 is CASRDERVISAYEQYF. The CDR3, as DNA: TGTGCCAGCAGAGACGAGAGGGTCATCTCAGCCTACGAGCAGTACTTC.

The chain joins TRBV19 to TRBJ2-7, with 7 bases aligning to TRBD2. V trimming: 3 bases; J trimming: 1 base; junction bases outside the gene matches: 9. Per germline, CDR1 LNHDA and CDR2 SQIVND (reference sequence). CDR3 length: 16 amino acids. CDR3: CASSIYTGGPSYEQYF. CDR3 nucleotides: TGTGCCAGTAGTATCTATACGGGAGGTCCTTCCTACGAGCAGTACTTC.

This rearrangement joins TRBV5-1 to TRBJ2-7; D is unclear. The ends were cut back, 0 bases at V and 2 bases at J, with 6 bases in the middle. The germline V gene has CDR1 SGHRS and CDR2 YFSETQ. CDR3 size: 13 residues. CDR3 sequence: CASSLDSPYEQYF. Written as DNA, the CDR3 is TGCGCCAGCAGCTTGGATTCTCCCTACGAGCAGTACTTC.

This clone turned up a few times. The genes are TRBV15 and TRBJ2-7; TRBD1 might be the D (6 bases). CDR3 length: 13 residues. V gave up 8 bases and J gave up 1 base, with 12 bases separating them. Germline V CDR1 and CDR2: LNHNV, YYDKDF (reference sequence). CDR3 bases: TGTGCCACCGGAAACAGGGAGTCCTACGAGCAGTACTTC. It yields the protein CATGNRESYEQYF.

A remark on this clone: The germline gene is not matched at one end of the junction; a read error may be the cause. The J gene is TRBJ1-5, the V gene TRBV6-1; D is uncertain. Germline CDR1 is MNHNS and CDR2 is SASEGT. The CDR3 is 15 residues long. CDR3 bases: TGTGCCGGCAGTGAAGCAATGACTGCACTTCAGCCCCAGCATTTT. Protein sequence: CAGSEAMTALQPQHF.